This TCR beta chain was profiled in a study of regulatory T cells in long-lasting Graves disease. General study points: Thyroid tissue was not studied; only peripheral blood was. Comparison showed that persistent patients shared more public clonotypes (about 2,600) than new patients (about 970). Segments TRBV28, TRBJ1-2 and TRBJ2-5 showed preferential usage in persistent disease.

Building the TCR beta libraries relied on iRepertoire HTBI primers, and CDR3 regions underwent Arm-PCR. TCRdb passed the multiplex PCR reads through MiXCR, listing each CDR3 protein once. The profile shows hundreds of thousands of distinct CDR3 sequences, about 20% of them singletons. This sample's time point: persistent/refractory GD, antithyroid drugs over 5 years with positive TRAb. RNA isolated from PBMCs was used to make the TCR library. Graves' disease diagnosis used American Thyroid Association guidelines. Germline CDR1 reads DFQATT; CDR2 reads SNEGSKA (reference sequence). This CDR3 is built from 14 residues. With 2 bases clipped from V and 8 bases from J, the junction kept 7 bases outside the gene matches. In this sample, this clonotype turned up a few times. Its antigen remains unidentified.

J is TRBJ2-4 and V is TRBV20-1; 9 bases line up with TRBD1. This clonotype was sampled from a female donor with Graves disease. The material sequenced was peripheral blood mononuclear cells (PBMCs), taken when the disease was refractory, from a patient treated with antithyroid drugs. The CDR3 region has the DNA TGCAGTGCTAGAACAGACAGGGGGAGATACATTCAGTACTTC. The encoded protein is CSARTDRGRYIQYF.